This T cell receptor (beta chain) comes out of a study of blood T cell repertoires in COVID-19. Study information: There were acute and convalescent COVID-19 samples, and they came from the United States, Italy and Spain. T cells, B-cell-depleted T cells, or PBMCs supplied cDNA or gDNA.

CDR3 size: 13 residues. Deletions cut 3 bases from V and 3 bases from J, with 6 bases between. Germline V CDR1 and CDR2: SNHLY, FYNNEI. Study processing details: Amplifying reference gene primers gave estimates of nucleated cell counts. Here immunoSEQ multiplex PCR was the method, and the copy in TCRdb shows in-frame clones only, minus some. V and J calls and clone size are as listed in that table; D and trimming were resolved from the DNA. The table shows under 500,000 clones, with approximately 90% occurring only once. The table lists this clone with a few counts. Specimen: peripheral blood. This chain connects TRBV2 to TRBJ1-5; D is unclear. The receptor was derived from a woman between 25 and 40 years old with acute or convalescent COVID-19. CDR3 sequence: CASSDQFNQPQHF. The CDR3 DNA reads TGTGCCAGCAGTGACCAGTTCAATCAGCCCCAGCATTTT.